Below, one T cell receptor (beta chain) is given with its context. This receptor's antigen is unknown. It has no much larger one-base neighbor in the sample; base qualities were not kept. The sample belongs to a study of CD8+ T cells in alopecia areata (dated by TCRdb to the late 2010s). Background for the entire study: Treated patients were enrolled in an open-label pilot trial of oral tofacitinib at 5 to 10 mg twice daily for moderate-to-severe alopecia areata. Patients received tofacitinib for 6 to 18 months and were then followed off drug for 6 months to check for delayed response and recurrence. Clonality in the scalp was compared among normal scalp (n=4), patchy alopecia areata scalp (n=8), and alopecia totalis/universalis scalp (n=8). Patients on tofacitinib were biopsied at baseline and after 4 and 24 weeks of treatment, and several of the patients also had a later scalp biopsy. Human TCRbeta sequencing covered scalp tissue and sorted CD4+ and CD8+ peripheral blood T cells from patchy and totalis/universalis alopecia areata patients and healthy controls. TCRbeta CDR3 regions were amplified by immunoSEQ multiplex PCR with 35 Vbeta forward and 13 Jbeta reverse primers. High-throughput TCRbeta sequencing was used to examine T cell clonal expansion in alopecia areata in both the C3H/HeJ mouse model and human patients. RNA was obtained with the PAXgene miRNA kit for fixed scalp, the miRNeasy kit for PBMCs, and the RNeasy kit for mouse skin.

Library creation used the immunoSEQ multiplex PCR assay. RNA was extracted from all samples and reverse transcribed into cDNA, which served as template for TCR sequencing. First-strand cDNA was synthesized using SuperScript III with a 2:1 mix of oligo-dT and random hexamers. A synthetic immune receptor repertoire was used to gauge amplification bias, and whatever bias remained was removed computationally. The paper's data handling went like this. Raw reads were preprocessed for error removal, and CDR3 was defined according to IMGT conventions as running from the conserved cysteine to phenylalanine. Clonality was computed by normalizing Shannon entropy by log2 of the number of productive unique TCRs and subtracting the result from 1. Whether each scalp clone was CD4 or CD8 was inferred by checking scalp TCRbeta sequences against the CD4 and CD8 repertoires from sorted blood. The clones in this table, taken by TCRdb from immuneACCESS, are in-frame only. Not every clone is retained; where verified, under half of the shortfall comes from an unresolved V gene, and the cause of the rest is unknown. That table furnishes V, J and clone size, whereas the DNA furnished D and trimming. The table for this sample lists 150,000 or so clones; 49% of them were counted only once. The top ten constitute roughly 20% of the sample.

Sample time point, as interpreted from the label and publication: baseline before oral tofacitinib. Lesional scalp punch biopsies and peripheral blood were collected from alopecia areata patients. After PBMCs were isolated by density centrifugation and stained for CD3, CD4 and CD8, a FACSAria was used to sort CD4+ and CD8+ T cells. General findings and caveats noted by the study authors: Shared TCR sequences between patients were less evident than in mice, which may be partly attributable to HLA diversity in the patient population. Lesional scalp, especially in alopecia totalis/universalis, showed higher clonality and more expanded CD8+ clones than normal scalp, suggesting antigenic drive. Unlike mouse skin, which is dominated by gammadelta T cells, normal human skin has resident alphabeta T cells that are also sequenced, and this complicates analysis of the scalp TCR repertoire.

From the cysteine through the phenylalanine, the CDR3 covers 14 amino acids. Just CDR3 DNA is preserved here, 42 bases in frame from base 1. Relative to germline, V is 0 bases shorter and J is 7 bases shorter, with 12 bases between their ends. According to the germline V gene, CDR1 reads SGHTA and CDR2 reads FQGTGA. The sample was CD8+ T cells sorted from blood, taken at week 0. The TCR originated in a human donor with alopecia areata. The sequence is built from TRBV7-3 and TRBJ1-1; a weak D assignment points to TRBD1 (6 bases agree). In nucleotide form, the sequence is TGTGCCAGCAGCTTAACTACAGGGTTAGATGAAGCTTTCTTT. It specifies CASSLTTGLDEAFF.